The entry below gives a single T cell receptor beta chain sequence along with its context. The antigen this receptor binds is unknown. No much larger clone is present one base from it, and per-base qualities are unavailable. The data are from a study of blood T cell repertoires in COVID-19 (dated by TCRdb to between 2020 and 2021). Study-wide context: Samples covering the acute and convalescent phases of COVID-19 were provided by collaborators in the United States, Italy and Spain. The prospective study material was composed of cDNA or gDNA derived from T cells, B-cell-depleted T cells, or PBMCs. The dataset comprised deeply sampled blood TCRbeta repertoires from subjects exposed to, actively infected with, or recovered from COVID-19. The repertoires were released in a freely available public database meant as a resource for research on the immune response to SARS-CoV-2. The samples were drawn from the first 160 participants of the ongoing ImmuneRACE study and from roughly 1,300 subjects provided by 6 global collaborators. Sample metadata almost always included a de-identified subject ID, COVID-19 status, age in years and sex. Where available, HLA class I and class II types were obtained from metadata supplied by the sample provider rather than from assay-based typing.

The research as a whole found: How much clinical and demographic metadata was included differed by source and by participant, and the metadata was provided uncurated.

From the cysteine up to the phenylalanine, the CDR3 has a length of 12 residues. Of the read, only the CDR3 DNA is kept; its 36 bases are in frame from base 1. Via the germline V gene (reference sequence), CDR1 is GTSNPN and CDR2 SVGIG. The germline ends are 5 bases apart after V is trimmed by 2 bases and J by 6 bases. TCRbeta CDR3 regions were amplified from genomic DNA using the immunoSEQ Assay, a bias-controlled multiplex PCR. In the paper's pipeline: The number of nucleated cells in each sample was estimated by amplification of reference gene primers within the assay. Sequence reads were collapsed and filtered to measure the absolute abundance of every unique TCRbeta CDR3 rearrangement. For each sample, productive Simpson clonality was calculated as the square root of Simpson's diversity index across productive rearrangements. Imported from immuneACCESS, the table was reduced by TCRdb to in-frame sequences with V and J called. These copies leave out some clones; in studies compared against another copy, an unresolved V gene accounts for under half, and the cause of the remainder is not known. That table is the source of V, J and clone size, and D and trimming were worked out from the DNA. The sample profile shows 250,000 to 350,000 clones; roughly nine tenths of them were found once. The ten largest clones capture about 6.1% of the sample.

Enrolling through a virtual design, the prospective study's participants ranged in age from roughly 18 to 90 years and lived across roughly 24 United States geographic areas. To assign participants to cohorts, the prospective study relied on clinical history that participants themselves reported in a screening survey and a study questionnaire. ImmuneRACE Cohort 3 recovered participants were defined by two consecutive negative NP/OP PCR tests, healthcare professional clearance, or symptom resolution. Mobile phlebotomists in the prospective study collected whole blood, serum and a nasopharyngeal or oropharyngeal swab from every participant. Additional blood draws and questionnaires over an approximately 2-month period could optionally be provided by prospective study participants. Before DNA extraction, prospective study blood samples were shipped either frozen or at room temperature.

Sequenced input: PBMCs or T cells enriched from blood (not recorded which). This sequence originates from a woman in her thirties or forties who had recovered from COVID-19. This receptor chain uses TRBV30 and TRBJ1-6; no D segment can be confidently identified. For the CDR3, the sequence is CAWSQVNSPLHF. The nucleotide sequence is given as TGTGCCTGGAGTCAGGTTAATTCACCCCTCCACTTT.